These T cell receptor beta chains were read from a single sample in a study of cytomegalovirus exposure and HLA in healthy donors. Produced via immunoSEQ multiplex PCR; TCRdb's table is partial and in-frame only. The table records approximately 100,000 clones, roughly three quarters of them present only once. The sample was PBMCs. The receptors stem from a middle-aged man in good health and CMV-seronegative. Each CDR3 is given with its conserved first and last residue. D genes are given only for firm matches. For some rows the clone size is stated as once, few or many, or as a class when expanded; others skip it.

cdr3_nt | cdr3_aa | j_call | clone_size | d_call | v_call
TGCGCCAGCAGCTTGGGGGACATCATCTCCTACGAGCAGTACTTC | CASSLGDIISYEQYF | TRBJ2-7 | . | . | TRBV5-1
TGTGCCAGCAGTGAATATGCCCACTCCCGATCTGGCTACACCTTC | CASSEYAHSRSGYTF | TRBJ1-2 | . | . | TRBV6-1
TGTGCCAGCAGCTCAGTCCACGAGCAGTACTTC | CASSSVHEQYF | TRBJ2-7 | once | . | TRBV7-6
TGTGCCAGCAGCGGGGGGGGTCCGAGCTCCTACGAGCAGTACTTC | CASSGGGPSSYEQYF | TRBJ2-7 | . | TRBD2 | TRBV9
TGTGCCAGCAAATTACAGGGGCTCTACACCGGGGAGCTGTTTTTT | CASKLQGLYTGELFF | TRBJ2-2 | . | TRBD1 | TRBV6-1
TGTGCCAGCAGCCCACCCCGCAGGGCACGTTACGAGCAGTACTTC | CASSPPRRARYEQYF | TRBJ2-7 | . | . | TRBV11-2
TGTGCCAGCAGTCAGGCCGGGACAGGGATCTACGAGCAGTACTTC | CASSQAGTGIYEQYF | TRBJ2-7 | . | TRBD1 | TRBV6-5
TGTGCCAGCAGCGTCGGTGGGAGCTCCTACGAGCAGTACTTC | CASSVGGSSYEQYF | TRBJ2-7 | . | . | TRBV7-9
TGTGCCAGCAGTGAATCGTTGGCTGGGACATATACCGGGGAGCTGTTTTTT | CASSESLAGTYTGELFF | TRBJ2-2 | . | . | TRBV25-1
TGTGCCAGTAGTACAGGGGACAGAACCGGGGAGCTGTTTTTT | CASSTGDRTGELFF | TRBJ2-2 | . | TRBD1 | TRBV19
TGTGCCAGCAGCACTGACAGGGTCAATGAGCAGTTCTTC | CASSTDRVNEQFF | TRBJ2-1 | . | TRBD1 | TRBV6-5
TGTGCCAGCAGCCGCACTCTCGGGGTTGATCAGCCCCAGCATTTT | CASSRTLGVDQPQHF | TRBJ1-5 | . | . | TRBV2
TGCGCCAGCAGCCAAGAAGACAGGGTGTACTACGAGCAGTACTTC | CASSQEDRVYYEQYF | TRBJ2-7 | . | TRBD1 | TRBV4-1
TGTGCCAGCAGTGCACTGCGGGGGCGGGGAGCTTTCTTT | CASSALRGRGAFF | TRBJ1-1 | . | . | TRBV6-1
TGTGCCAGCAGCCAAACAGGGGGCACTCAGCCCCAGCATTTT | CASSQTGGTQPQHF | TRBJ1-5 | few | TRBD1 | TRBV7-2
TGTGCCAGTAGTATAATAGCAGACAATGAGCAGTTCTTC | CASSIIADNEQFF | TRBJ2-1 | . | . | TRBV19
TGTGCCAGTAGCCCCGGACAGACTGGAAACACCATATATTTT | CASSPGQTGNTIYF | TRBJ1-3 | . | . | TRBV19
TGTGTCAGAACCCACCGTGGGCACAGGGTGACCGGGGAGCTGTTTTTT | CVRTHRGHRVTGELFF | TRBJ2-2 | . | . | TRBV7-5
TGTGCCAGCAGTTACAACCCAGGAGGACCCCTCCACTTT | CASSYNPGGPLHF | TRBJ1-6 | . | . | TRBV6-5
TGTGCCAGTAGTTCATTACGGACAGGGTGGAACACTGAAGCTTTCTTT | CASSSLRTGWNTEAFF | TRBJ1-1 | . | TRBD1 | TRBV19
TGTGCCAGCTCAGTTGGGACAGGGGGCGCCTACACCTTC | CASSVGTGGAYTF | TRBJ1-2 | . | TRBD1 | TRBV18
TGTGCCAGCAGTGAAGTTGGGGGCCGCTACGAGCAGTACTTC | CASSEVGGRYEQYF | TRBJ2-7 | . | . | TRBV6-1
TGTGCCAGCGGCGAAACTAGCGGGGTCTACAATGAGCAGTTCTTC | CASGETSGVYNEQFF | TRBJ2-1 | . | TRBD2 | TRBV6-1
TGTGCCAGCAGTTGGACCGGGACAGGGAATTCACCCCTCCACTTT | CASSWTGTGNSPLHF | TRBJ1-6 | few | TRBD1 | TRBV6-1
TGTGCCAGCAGCCCGGTTTACAGGGGAGAGCAGTTCTTC | CASSPVYRGEQFF | TRBJ2-1 | few | TRBD1 | TRBV5-6
TGTGCTAGTGGTTTGCTCCAGGGACAGGGTAACCGGGAGCTGTTTTTT | CASGLLQGQGNRELFF | TRBJ2-2 | few | TRBD1 | TRBV12-5
TGCGCCAGCAGCCTCGGCTACGAGCAGTACTTC | CASSLGYEQYF | TRBJ2-7 | . | . | TRBV5-1
TGTGCCAGCAGTTTCAGGGCATCACCCCTCCACTTT | CASSFRASPLHF | TRBJ1-6 | . | . | TRBV6-5
TGTGCCAGTAGGCAGACAGGGTTTAATCAGCCCCAGCATTTT | CASRQTGFNQPQHF | TRBJ1-5 | once | TRBD1 | TRBV19
TGCGCCAGCAGCCAAGCGATAATACTGTCTAGCCTCTCTGGAAACACCATATATTTT | CASSQAIILSSLSGNTIYF | TRBJ1-3 | . | . | TRBV4-1
TGCGCCAGCAGTGAGTCGGGACAGAGGTCCTACGAGCAGTACTTC | CASSESGQRSYEQYF | TRBJ2-7 | . | TRBD1 | TRBV10-1
TGTGCCAGCAGCCCCGGACAGGGTAGGGAGACCCAGTACTTC | CASSPGQGRETQYF | TRBJ2-5 | . | TRBD1 | TRBV7-3
TGTGCCAGCAGCTTAACGGAGGAGGGTTGGCAGCCCCAGCATTTT | CASSLTEEGWQPQHF | TRBJ1-5 | once | . | TRBV7-3
TGCGCCAGCGGATTAGCGTTCGGGGGGGCCCCCGGGGAGCTGTTTTTT | CASGLAFGGAPGELFF | TRBJ2-2 | . | TRBD2 | TRBV10-2
TGTGGGACAGGCCAAAGGGTGAACACTGAAGCTTTCTTT | CGTGQRVNTEAFF | TRBJ1-1 | few | TRBD1 | TRBV29-1
TGTGCCAGCAGCTCCCAGAGGGGGGGTAGCGGGTACGAGCAGTACTTC | CASSSQRGGSGYEQYF | TRBJ2-7 | . | . | TRBV7-6
TGTGCCAGCAGCTTGGTTGGCAGTGCTAATGAAAAACTGTTTTTT | CASSLVGSANEKLFF | TRBJ1-4 | . | . | TRBV5-5
TGTGCCTGGGCACGAGGGAGTTCCTCACCCCTCCACTTT | CAWARGSSSPLHF | TRBJ1-6 | . | . | TRBV30
TGTGCCAGCAGCGACCGGGCCCCTGGAGGAAAACTGTTTTTT | CASSDRAPGGKLFF | TRBJ1-4 | . | . | TRBV7-8
TGTGCCAGCAGCCAAGGCGGTAGGGGAGAGCAGTACTTC | CASSQGGRGEQYF | TRBJ2-7 | few | . | TRBV6-5
TGTGCCAGCAGCCCCTTCGGGAGGACGAACACCGGGGAGCTGTTTTTT | CASSPFGRTNTGELFF | TRBJ2-2 | . | TRBD2 | TRBV7-3
TGCGCCAGCAGCCAAGATAGGTGGGCAGGGGGAGGCTACACCTTC | CASSQDRWAGGGYTF | TRBJ1-2 | few | TRBD1 | TRBV4-3
TGTGCCAGCAGCTTACGGACAGGGCGCGGAAACACCATATATTTT | CASSLRTGRGNTIYF | TRBJ1-3 | . | TRBD1 | TRBV7-2
TGTGCCATCACCCGGGACAGGGGGAACTACAATGAGCAGTTCTTC | CAITRDRGNYNEQFF | TRBJ2-1 | . | TRBD1 | TRBV10-3
TGTGCCAGCAGCACGGGACAGGGTCAGTTCCCCGGGGAGCTGTTTTTT | CASSTGQGQFPGELFF | TRBJ2-2 | . | TRBD1 | TRBV7-9
TGTGCCAGCAGTATTTTCGCGGCAGGGCCCTCGAAAGGCAGGGAGCTGTTTTTT | CASSIFAAGPSKGRELFF | TRBJ2-2 | . | . | TRBV19
TGTGCCAGCAGTTTCCACGTTCGTTCAACACAGGGATTGGGGAACTCTGGGGCCAACGTCCTGACTTTC | CASSFHVRSTQGLGNSGANVLTF | TRBJ2-6 | . | . | TRBV27
TGTGCCAGCAGCGTCGGGACACTTGCTGGAAACACCATATATTTT | CASSVGTLAGNTIYF | TRBJ1-3 | few | . | TRBV9